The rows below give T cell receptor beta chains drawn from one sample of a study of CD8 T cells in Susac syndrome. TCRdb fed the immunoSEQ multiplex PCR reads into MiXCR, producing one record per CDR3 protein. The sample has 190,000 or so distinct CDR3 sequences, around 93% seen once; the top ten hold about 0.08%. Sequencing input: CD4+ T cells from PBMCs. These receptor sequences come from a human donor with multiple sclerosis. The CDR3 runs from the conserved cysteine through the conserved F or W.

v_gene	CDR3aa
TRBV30	CAWSRGTSGESTDTQYF
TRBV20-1	CSASSGPGGTDTQYF
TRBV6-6	CASTAAQETQYF
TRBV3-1	CASSQDLVGTEAFF
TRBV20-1	CSARSGGGSQETQYF
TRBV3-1	CASSAPGGASEQYF
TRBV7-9	CASSKTGQNTEAFF
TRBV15	CATSRDYKRASDTQYF
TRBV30	CAWNRQYNEQFF
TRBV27	CASSSGTTKSPLHF
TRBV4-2	CASSQDLTAPGAEAFF
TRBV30	CAWIRGSSTEAFF
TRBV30	CAWVRLAGGLGEQFF
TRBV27	CASSLTRTVGEAFF
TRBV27	CASGPRQALYNEQFF
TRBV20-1	CSADTGTGFGYTF
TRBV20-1	CRGTGGHGYTF
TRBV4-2	CASSQDPSSFQETQYF
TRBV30	CAWCGNNGNQPQHF
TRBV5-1	CASSLSGINEQFF
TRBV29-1	CSVEDLGNTIYF
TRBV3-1	CASSQEALAGRQFF
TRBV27	CASSPPGTANSYEQYF
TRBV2	CASSAGLGNNQPQHF
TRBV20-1	CSARDARGETQYF
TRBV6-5	CASSSNRIRTDTQYF
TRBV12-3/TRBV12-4	CASSFGGQGQPQHF
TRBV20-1	CSAREARTTGANVLTF
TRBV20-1	CSARDLSGDSNGYTF
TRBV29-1	CSAVSGAAVATEAFF
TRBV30	CAWSRPQGNYGYTF
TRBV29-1	CSVELGREQYF
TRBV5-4	CASGRDRGSYEQYF
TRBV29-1	CSVGATRSTDTQYF
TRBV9	CASSVGGAKNIQYF
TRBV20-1	CSARLGVSRAEAFF
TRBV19	CASSIEGNSGYTF
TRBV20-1	CSARRGQNYGYTF
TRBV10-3	CAISEGGPNQPQHF
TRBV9	CASSAAGYKVETQYF
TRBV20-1	CSARGLAGTEAFF
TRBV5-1	CASSLELNTEAFF
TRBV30	CAWTDGANYGYTF
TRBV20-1	CSAPRPGLAGMSEQFF
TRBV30	CAWSKGGTDTQYF
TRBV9	CASSVGRGVEQFF
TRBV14	CASSPDSQETQYF
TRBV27	CASSGTGYNSPLHF
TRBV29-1	CSVGSGAPNTEAFF
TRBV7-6	CASRQPGQGGGETQYF
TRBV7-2	CASSLGGQVEQYF
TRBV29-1	CSVSTAVNTEAFF